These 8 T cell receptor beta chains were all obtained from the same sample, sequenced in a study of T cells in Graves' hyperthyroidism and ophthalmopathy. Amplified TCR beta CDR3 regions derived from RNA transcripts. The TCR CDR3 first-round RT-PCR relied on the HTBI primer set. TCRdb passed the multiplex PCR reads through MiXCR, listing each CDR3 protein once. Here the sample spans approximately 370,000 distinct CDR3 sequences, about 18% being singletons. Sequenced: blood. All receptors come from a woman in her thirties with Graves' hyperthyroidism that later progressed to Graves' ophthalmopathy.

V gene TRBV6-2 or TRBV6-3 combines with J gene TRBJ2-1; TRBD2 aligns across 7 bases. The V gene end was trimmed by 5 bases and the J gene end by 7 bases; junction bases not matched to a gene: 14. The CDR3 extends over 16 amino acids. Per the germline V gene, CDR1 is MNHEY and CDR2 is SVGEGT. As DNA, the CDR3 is TGTGCCAGCAGTCCATTCGTCGGGGTGGGGGGGAATGAGCAGTTCTTC. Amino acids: CASSPFVGVGGNEQFF.

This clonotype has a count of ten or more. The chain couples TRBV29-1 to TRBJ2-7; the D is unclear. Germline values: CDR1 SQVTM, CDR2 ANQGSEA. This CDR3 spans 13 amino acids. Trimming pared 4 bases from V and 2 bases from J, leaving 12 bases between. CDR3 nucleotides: TGCAGCGTTGGGGCGGTAACTACCTACGAGCAGTACTTC. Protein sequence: CSVGAVTTYEQYF.

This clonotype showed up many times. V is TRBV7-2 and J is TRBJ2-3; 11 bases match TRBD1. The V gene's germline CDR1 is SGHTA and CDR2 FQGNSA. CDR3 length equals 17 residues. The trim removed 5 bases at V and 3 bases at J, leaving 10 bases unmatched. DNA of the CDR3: TGTGCCAGCAGCGACCCGCCGGGACAGGGGGTAACAGATACGCAGTATTTT. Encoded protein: CASSDPPGQGVTDTQYF. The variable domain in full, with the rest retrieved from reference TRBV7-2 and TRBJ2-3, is GAGVSQSPSNKVTEKGKDVELRCDPISGHTALYWYRQSLGQGLEFLIYFQGNSAPDKSGLPSDRFSAERTGGSVSTLTIQRTQQEDSAVYLCASSDPPGQGVTDTQYFGPGTRLTVL.

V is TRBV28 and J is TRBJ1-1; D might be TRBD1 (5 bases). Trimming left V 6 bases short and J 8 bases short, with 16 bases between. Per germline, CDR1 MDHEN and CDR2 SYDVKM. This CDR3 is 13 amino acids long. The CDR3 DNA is TGTGCCAGCAGACATACGCCCGGGGCCGAAGCTTTCTTT. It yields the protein CASRHTPGAEAFF.

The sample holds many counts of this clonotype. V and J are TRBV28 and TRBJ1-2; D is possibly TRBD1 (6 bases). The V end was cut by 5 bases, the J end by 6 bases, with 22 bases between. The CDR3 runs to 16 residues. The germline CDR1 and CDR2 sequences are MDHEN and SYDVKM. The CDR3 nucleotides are TGTGCCAGCAGTACCCCCTCGGGGGGCGCCAGGGATGGCTACACCTTC. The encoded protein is CASSTPSGGARDGYTF.

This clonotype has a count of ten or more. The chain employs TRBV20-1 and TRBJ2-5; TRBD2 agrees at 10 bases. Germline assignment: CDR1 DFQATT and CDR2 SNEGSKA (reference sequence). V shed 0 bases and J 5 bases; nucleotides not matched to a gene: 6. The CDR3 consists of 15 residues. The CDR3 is CSARDPERGGETQYF. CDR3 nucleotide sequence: TGCAGTGCTAGAGATCCCGAGCGGGGGGGGGAGACCCAGTACTTC.

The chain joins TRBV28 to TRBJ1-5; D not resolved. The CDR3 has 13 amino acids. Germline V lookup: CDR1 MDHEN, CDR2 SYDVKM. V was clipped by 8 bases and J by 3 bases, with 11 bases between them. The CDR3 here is CASDHGSNQPQHF. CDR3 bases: TGTGCCAGCGACCACGGGTCCAATCAGCCCCAGCATTTT.

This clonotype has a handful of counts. The chain's CDR3 is CASSYSASGGEKLFF. The CDR3 nucleotides are TGTGCCAGCAGTTACTCGGCGTCTGGTGGTGAAAAACTGTTTTTT. The genes are TRBV6-5 and TRBJ1-4; D unclear. Germline V gene data show CDR1 as MNHEY and CDR2 as SVGAGI. V was shortened by 0 bases and J by 7 bases, with 12 bases between the two germline ends. CDR3 length: 15 residues.